These 18 T cell receptor beta chains originate from one sample sequenced in a study of spatial heterogeneity in lung cancer. TCRdb independently ran MiXCR on the 5' RACE reads; one entry per CDR3 protein. The sample holds around 70,000 distinct CDR3 sequences, around 8.9% seen once. Time point: blood at routine non-recurrence follow-up after resection. The sequenced sample was PBMCs, obtained at follow-up. The receptors come from a female donor with early-stage non-small cell lung cancer.

This clonotype occurred many times. The chain combines TRBV11-2 with TRBJ2-4, with a weak D call TRBD2 (5 bases). The CDR3 is 15 residues long. CDR1 is SGHAT, CDR2 FQNNGV, per germline. V was pared by 1 base and J by 3 bases, with 10 bases between. CDR3 nucleotide sequence: TGTGCCAGCAGCTTAGGAGGACTCGGCAAAAACATTCAGTACTTC. Amino acid sequence: CASSLGGLGKNIQYF.

This clonotype was found many times. The CDR3 region is CASSFLRESADTQYF. The CDR3 DNA reads as TGCGCCAGCAGCTTCTTGCGGGAGAGTGCAGATACGCAGTATTTT. The genes are TRBV5-1 and TRBJ2-3, with 7 bases fitting TRBD2. The CDR3 sequence is 15 residues long. After removal of 2 bases from V and 4 bases from J, the junction contained 7 bases not matched to a gene. CDR1 and CDR2 (germline): SGHRS, YFSETQ.

This clonotype was seen ten or more times. This chain connects TRBV9 to TRBJ2-1; D remains unclear. V gave up 0 bases and J gave up 8 bases, with 15 bases separating them. The CDR3 loop spans 15 amino acids. Germline CDR1 is SGDLS and CDR2 is YYNGEE. CDR3 coding DNA: TGTGCCAGCAGCGTAGATATTGGCTACATTGATGAGCAGTTCTTC. Its translation: CASSVDIGYIDEQFF.

This clonotype was counted at least ten times. The J gene is TRBJ2-4, the V gene TRBV3-1; D possibly corresponds to TRBD1 (6 bases). The ends were cut back, 4 bases at V and 6 bases at J, with 13 bases in the middle. CDR3 length: 14 residues. Germline V gene data show CDR1 as LGHDT and CDR2 as YNNKEL (reference sequence). The CDR3 is CASSPPGQSNIQYF. DNA of the CDR3: TGTGCCAGCAGCCCCCCGGGACAATCAAACATTCAGTACTTC.

The table lists this clonotype with many counts. The rearrangement uses TRBV11-2 and TRBJ1-1; 7 positions agree with TRBD1. Per germline, CDR1 SGHAT and CDR2 FQNNGV. This CDR3 has 16 residues. V shed 2 bases and J 2 bases; nucleotides not matched to a gene: 8. The CDR3 loop is CASSLYGGGGNTEAFF. For the CDR3, the DNA is TGTGCCAGCAGCTTATACGGCGGAGGGGGCAACACTGAAGCTTTCTTT. The full variable domain, in which reference TRBV11-2 and TRBJ1-1 provide the parts outside the CDR3, is EAGVAQSPRYKIIEKRQSVAFWCNPISGHATLYWYQQILGQGPKLLIQFQNNGVVDDSQLPKDRFSAERLKGVDSTLKIQPAKLEDSAVYLCASSLYGGGGNTEAFFGQGTRLTVV.

The chain joins TRBV7-9 to TRBJ1-1; D is uncertain. V lost 0 bases and J 7 bases, leaving 9 bases between the germline ends. This CDR3 spans 13 amino acids. CDR1 and CDR2 from the germline V gene are SEHNR and FQNEAQ (reference sequence). The CDR3 DNA is TGTGCCAGCAGCTTAGCGAACGGCATTGAAGCTTTCTTT. It specifies CASSLANGIEAFF.

This clonotype was counted at least ten times. This chain uses TRBV15 with TRBJ2-5, with D tentatively TRBD2 (6 bases). V was shortened by 4 bases and J by 4 bases, with 13 bases between the two germline ends. Germline-derived CDR1 and CDR2 are LNHNV and YYDKDF (reference sequence). The CDR3 has 14 residues. CDR3 amino acids: CATSKLAYGETQYF. The CDR3 DNA follows: TGTGCCACCAGCAAACTAGCTTATGGAGAGACCCAGTACTTC.

Many counts were recorded for this clonotype. V and J are TRBV6-1 and TRBJ2-3; 10 bases are shared with TRBD2. The J segment lost 6 bases and the V segment lost 1 base, leaving 7 bases of the junction unmatched. CDR1 MNHNS and CDR2 SASEGT come from the germline V gene. This CDR3 is 16 amino acids long. The CDR3 sequence: CASSEGVAGGADTQYF. As DNA, the CDR3 is TGTGCCAGCAGTGAAGGCGTAGCGGGAGGTGCCGATACGCAGTATTTT.

This clonotype turned up a few times. Mismatch with germline at one junction end may stem from a read error. V gene TRBV7-7 combines with J gene TRBJ2-5; D ambiguous. CDR3 size: 13 residues. CDR1 SSHAT and CDR2 FNYEAQ come from the germline V gene (reference sequence). CDR3 region: CASSPQARETQYF. CDR3 bases: TGTGCTAGCAGCCCTCAGGCGCGGGAGACCCAGTACTTC.

The rearrangement links TRBV9 to TRBJ1-2; D gene uncertain. The V gene's germline CDR1 is SGDLS and CDR2 YYNGEE. Trimming cost V 3 bases and J 7 bases, with 16 bases left between them. This CDR3 has 14 amino acids. This CDR3 is CASSESLLPTGYTF. The CDR3 DNA reads as TGTGCCAGCAGCGAGAGCCTACTCCCGACTGGCTACACCTTC. Full variable domain (rest looked up from reference TRBV9 and TRBJ1-2): DSGVTQTPKHLITATGQRVTLRCSPRSGDLSVYWYQQSLDQGLQFLIQYYNGEERAKGNILERFSAQQFPDLHSELNLSSLELGDSALYFCASSESLLPTGYTFGSGTRLTVV.

This clonotype was recorded many times. J is TRBJ2-5 and V is TRBV2; no clear D. Germline CDR1 and CDR2: SNHLY and FYNNEI. Trimming shortened V by 3 bases and J by 4 bases, and 9 bases separated the two germline ends. The CDR3 contains 13 residues. CDR3 protein: CASSDPAGETQYF. CDR3 DNA: TGTGCCAGCAGTGATCCAGCAGGAGAGACCCAGTACTTC.

The V and J genes are TRBV11-2 and TRBJ2-6; D remains ambiguous. The CDR3 is 18 residues long. CDR1 and CDR2 (germline): SGHAT, FQNNGV. The germline V and J ends were trimmed by 2 bases and 0 bases, with 14 bases remaining between them. In DNA, the CDR3 is TGTGCCAGCAGCTTACAGGTCGGACGGCTCTCTGGGGCCAACGTCCTGACTTTC. It codes for CASSLQVGRLSGANVLTF.

This clonotype was seen repeatedly, ten times or more. The CDR3: CASTAKRGTSSENEQFF. The CDR3, as DNA: TGTGCCAGCACCGCCAAACGCGGGACTAGCTCGGAAAATGAGCAGTTCTTC. The gene calls are TRBV2 and TRBJ2-1; 9 bases are shared with TRBD2. In germline, CDR1 is SNHLY, CDR2 FYNNEI. The ends lost 7 bases at V and 7 bases at J; junction bases unmatched: 17. The CDR3 has 17 amino acids.

The CDR3 region has the DNA TGCAGCGTTGGGACTAGTAGCACAGATACGCAGTATTTT. Amino acids: CSVGTSSTDTQYF. The chain carries TRBV29-1 and TRBJ2-3; 7 bases map to TRBD2. CDR1 is SQVTM and CDR2 is ANQGSEA in the germline V gene. J lost 0 bases, V lost 4 bases, and 1 base had no gene match. This CDR3 is 13 amino acids long.

This clonotype was seen at least ten times. The CDR3 sequence: CSAGRTGIQEAFF. CDR3 nucleotides: TGCAGTGCTGGTAGGACAGGAATTCAAGAAGCTTTCTTT. The gene calls are TRBV20-1 and TRBJ1-1; 7 bases agree with TRBD1. The CDR3 sequence is 13 residues long. V gave up 5 bases and J gave up 8 bases; unmatched junction bases: 11. Germline CDR1 is DFQATT and CDR2 is SNEGSKA (reference sequence).

The table lists this clonotype with many counts. The chain is built from TRBV7-9 and TRBJ2-2; D tentatively reads TRBD1 or TRBD2 (5 bases each). This CDR3 contains 13 residues. Per the germline V gene, CDR1 is SEHNR and CDR2 is FQNEAQ (reference sequence). V shed 7 bases and J shed 6 bases, with 12 bases lying between them. In DNA, the CDR3 is TGTGCCAGCACCCCTAGGGGAGCCGGGGAGCTGTTTTTT. This codes for CASTPRGAGELFF.

In its sample, this clonotype was seen a few times. CDR3 region: CSALDAGSKETQYF. The CDR3 nucleotides read TGCAGTGCGCTGGACGCGGGATCCAAGGAGACCCAGTACTTC. The genes are TRBV20-1 and TRBJ2-5; a possible D gene is TRBD2 (6 bases). V was cut by 6 bases and J by 5 bases, with 19 bases left in between. Looked up from germline, CDR1 is DFQATT and CDR2 is SNEGSKA (reference sequence). CDR3 length: 14 residues.

This clonotype has a count of ten or more. The chain links TRBV11-2 to TRBJ1-5; tentative D call: TRBD1 (6 bases). The V and J ends lost 8 bases and 7 bases respectively, with 15 bases between them. The CDR3 contains 13 residues. The germline gives CDR1 SGHAT, CDR2 FQNNGV. The CDR3 sequence is CASQQGDGQPQHF. The DNA for the CDR3 is TGTGCCAGCCAACAGGGTGATGGGCAGCCCCAGCATTTT.